This T cell receptor beta chain came from a study of memory CD4+ T cells and cytomegalovirus serostatus. As for the study in general: Healthy Belgian adult donors included roughly nine CMV-positive and fewer than 25 CMV-negative people.

Broader study findings: The CMV-associated TCR signature appears largely within the CD4+ memory repertoire. Each of around 69 CMV-associated TCRbeta sequences occurred in one to five individuals.

The sort gate was single viable CD3+CD4+CD8-CD45RO+ cells for memory CD4+ T cells. Original processing notes: Out-of-frame sequences were removed, leaving roughly 2.1 million distinct TCRbeta sequences. The method was immunoSEQ multiplex PCR; TCRdb's version includes in-frame clones alone and lacks a portion of them. The DNA gave D and trimming, while V, J and clone size come from that table. Counted here are about 61,000 clones, around 82% occurring once; the ten biggest clones make up approximately 0.54%. The V gene's germline CDR1 is SGHTA and CDR2 FQGNSA. Trimming took off 1 base at V and 8 bases at J, with 7 bases between the two ends. The CDR3 loop spans 12 amino acids. To note about this clone: Its antigen is not known.

The chain recombines TRBV7-2 with TRBJ2-3; unclear D gene. The sequencing input was memory CD4+ T cells from blood. This receptor was identified in an adult in good health and CMV-seronegative. Some clones in this sample may be carry-over from other donors' samples. CDR3 sequence reads: CASSLGAVTQYF. Here the CDR3 DNA reads TGTGCCAGCAGCTTAGGGGCCGTTACGCAGTATTTT.